The TCR beta chain described here comes from a study of HIV-infected patients and healthy controls. Reverse transcription used 450 to 650 ng RNA and constant-region primers for alpha and beta. Each of the alpha and beta chains got its own library through chain-specific third strand synthesis with indices. TCRdb re-analysed the 5' RACE reads in MiXCR, keeping a single row per CDR3 protein. The sample shows about 18,000 distinct CDR3 sequences, approximately 9.5% of them seen only once. A few counts support this clonotype. Whole blood was used without fractionation, so all unsorted peripheral T cells were included. With 6 bases clipped from V and 9 bases from J, the junction kept 5 bases outside the gene matches. The CDR3 is 13 residues long. Per the germline V gene, CDR1 is MNHNS and CDR2 is SASEGT.

This sequence joins TRBV6-1 and TRBJ2-1; 10 bases are shared with TRBD2. The TCR originated in an adult in good health. The sample taken for sequencing was blood. CDR3 nucleotide sequence: TGTGCCAGCAGCGTAGCGGGAGGTCCTGAGCAGTTCTTC. This encodes CASSVAGGPEQFF.